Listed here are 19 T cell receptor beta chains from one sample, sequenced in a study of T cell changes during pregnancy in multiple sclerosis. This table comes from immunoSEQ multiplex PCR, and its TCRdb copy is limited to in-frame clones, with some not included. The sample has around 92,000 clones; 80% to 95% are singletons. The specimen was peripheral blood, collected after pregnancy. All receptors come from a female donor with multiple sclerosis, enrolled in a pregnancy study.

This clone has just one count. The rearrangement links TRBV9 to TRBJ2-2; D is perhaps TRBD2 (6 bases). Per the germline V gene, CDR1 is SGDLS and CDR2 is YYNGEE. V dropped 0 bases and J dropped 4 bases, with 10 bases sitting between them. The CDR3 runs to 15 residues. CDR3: CASSVAGVGTGELFF. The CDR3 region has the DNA TGTGCCAGCAGCGTAGCGGGAGTTGGCACCGGGGAGCTGTTTTTT.

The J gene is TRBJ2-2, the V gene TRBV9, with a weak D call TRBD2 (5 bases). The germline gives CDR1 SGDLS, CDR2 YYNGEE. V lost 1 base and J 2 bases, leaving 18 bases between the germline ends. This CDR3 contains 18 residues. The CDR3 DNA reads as TGTGCCAGCAGCGTATCCACCACAAAGCGGAGTAACACCGGGGAGCTGTTTTTT. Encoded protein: CASSVSTTKRSNTGELFF.

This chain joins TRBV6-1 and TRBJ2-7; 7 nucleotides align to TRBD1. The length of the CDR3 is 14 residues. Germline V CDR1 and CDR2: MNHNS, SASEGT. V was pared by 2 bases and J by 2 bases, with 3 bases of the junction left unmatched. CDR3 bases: TGTGCCAGCAGTGAACGACAGGGACCCTACGAGCAGTACTTC. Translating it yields CASSERQGPYEQYF.

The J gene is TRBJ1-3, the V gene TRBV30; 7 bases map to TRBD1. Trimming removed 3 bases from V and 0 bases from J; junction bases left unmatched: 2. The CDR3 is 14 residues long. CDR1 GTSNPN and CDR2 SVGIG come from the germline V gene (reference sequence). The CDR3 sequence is CAWRTGDSGNTIYF. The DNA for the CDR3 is TGTGCCTGGAGAACAGGGGACTCTGGAAACACCATATATTTT.

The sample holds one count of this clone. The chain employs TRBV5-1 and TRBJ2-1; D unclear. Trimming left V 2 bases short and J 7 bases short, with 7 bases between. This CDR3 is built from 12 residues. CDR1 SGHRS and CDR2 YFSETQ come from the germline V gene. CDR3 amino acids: CASSFSENEQFF. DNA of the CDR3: TGCGCCAGCAGCTTTAGTGAGAATGAGCAGTTCTTC.

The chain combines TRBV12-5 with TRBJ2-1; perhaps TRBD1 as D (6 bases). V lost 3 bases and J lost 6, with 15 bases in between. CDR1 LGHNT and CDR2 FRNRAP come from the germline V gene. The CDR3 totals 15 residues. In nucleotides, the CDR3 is TGTGCTAGTGGTTTAGGGGCAGGGGCCCTCAATGAGCAGTTCTTC. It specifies CASGLGAGALNEQFF.

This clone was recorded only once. The CDR3, as DNA: TGTGCCAGCAGCCGGGACAGAGGGACCTACGAGCAGTACTTC. It encodes CASSRDRGTYEQYF. The chain is built from TRBV9 and TRBJ2-7; 7 nucleotides line up with TRBD1. This CDR3 has 14 amino acids. The germline gives CDR1 SGDLS, CDR2 YYNGEE. The V and J ends lost 4 bases and 2 bases, in that order; junction bases with no gene match: 6.

The CDR3 DNA follows: TGTGCCAGCTCACCGGGGCAGGCTGCTGGAAACACCATATATTTT. It specifies CASSPGQAAGNTIYF. The chain carries TRBV18 and TRBJ1-3; perhaps TRBD1 as D (5 bases). Germline V lookup: CDR1 KGHSH, CDR2 LQKENI. This CDR3 is 15 amino acids long. With 3 bases removed from V and 2 bases from J, the gap between germline ends came to 11 bases.

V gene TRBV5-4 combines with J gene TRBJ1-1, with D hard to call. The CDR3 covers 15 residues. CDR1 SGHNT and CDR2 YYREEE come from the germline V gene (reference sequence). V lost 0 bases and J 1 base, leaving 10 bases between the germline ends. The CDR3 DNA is TGTGCCAGCAGCTTGGGGCCCCGGGGGAACACTGAAGCTTTCTTT. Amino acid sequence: CASSLGPRGNTEAFF.

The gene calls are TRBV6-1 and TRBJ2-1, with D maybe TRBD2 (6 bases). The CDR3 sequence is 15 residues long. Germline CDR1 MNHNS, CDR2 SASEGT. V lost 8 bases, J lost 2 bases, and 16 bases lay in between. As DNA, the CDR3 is TGTGCCAGCCCGAACGAGGAGGGTGCCTACAATGAGCAGTTCTTC. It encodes CASPNEEGAYNEQFF.

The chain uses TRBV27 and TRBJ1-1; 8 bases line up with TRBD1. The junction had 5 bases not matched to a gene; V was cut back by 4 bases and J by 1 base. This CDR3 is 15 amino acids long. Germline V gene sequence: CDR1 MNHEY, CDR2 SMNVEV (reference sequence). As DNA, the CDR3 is TGTGCCAGCAGTTACCAGGGGGCGCCGAACACTGAAGCTTTCTTT. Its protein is CASSYQGAPNTEAFF.

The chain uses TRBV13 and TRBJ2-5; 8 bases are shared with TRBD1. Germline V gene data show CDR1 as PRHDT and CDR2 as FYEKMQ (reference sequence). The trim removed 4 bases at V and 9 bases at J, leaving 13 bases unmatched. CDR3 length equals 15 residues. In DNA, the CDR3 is TGTGCCAGCAGCTATGGGACAGGCTACTCCTCGGCCCAGTACTTC. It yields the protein CASSYGTGYSSAQYF. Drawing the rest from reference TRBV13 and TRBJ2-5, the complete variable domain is AAGVIQSPRHLIKEKRETATLKCYPIPRHDTVYWYQQGPGQDPQFLISFYEKMQSDKGSIPDRFSAQQFSDYHSELNMSSLELGDSALYFCASSYGTGYSSAQYFGPGTRLLVL.

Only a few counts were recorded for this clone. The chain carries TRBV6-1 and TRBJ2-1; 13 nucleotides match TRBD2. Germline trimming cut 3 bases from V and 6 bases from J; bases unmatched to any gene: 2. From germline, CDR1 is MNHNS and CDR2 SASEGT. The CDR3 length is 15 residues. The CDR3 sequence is CASSEGTSGINEQFF. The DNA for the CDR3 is TGTGCCAGCAGTGAGGGGACTAGCGGGATCAATGAGCAGTTCTTC.

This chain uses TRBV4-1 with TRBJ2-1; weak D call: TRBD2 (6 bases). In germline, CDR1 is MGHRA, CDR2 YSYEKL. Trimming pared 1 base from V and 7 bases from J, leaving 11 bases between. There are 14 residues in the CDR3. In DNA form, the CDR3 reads TGCGCCAGCAGCCAAGCCGGGACTTTTAATGAGCAGTTCTTC. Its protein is CASSQAGTFNEQFF.

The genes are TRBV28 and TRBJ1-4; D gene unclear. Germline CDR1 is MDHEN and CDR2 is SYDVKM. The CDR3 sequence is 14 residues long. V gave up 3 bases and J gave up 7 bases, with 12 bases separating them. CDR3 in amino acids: CASSFVDKVEKLFF. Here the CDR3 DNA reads TGTGCCAGCAGTTTTGTCGACAAGGTTGAAAAACTGTTTTTT.

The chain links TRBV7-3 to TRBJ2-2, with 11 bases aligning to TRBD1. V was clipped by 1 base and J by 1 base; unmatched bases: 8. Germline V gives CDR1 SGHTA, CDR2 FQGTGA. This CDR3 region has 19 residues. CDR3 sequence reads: CASSLIVGQGGMNTGELFF. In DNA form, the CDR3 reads TGTGCCAGCAGCTTAATTGTGGGACAGGGGGGAATGAACACCGGGGAGCTGTTTTTT.

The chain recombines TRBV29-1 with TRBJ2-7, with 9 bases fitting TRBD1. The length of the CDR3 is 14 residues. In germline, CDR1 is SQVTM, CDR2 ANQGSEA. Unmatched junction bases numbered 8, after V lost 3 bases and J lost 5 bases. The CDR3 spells CSVDEGTGRNEQYF. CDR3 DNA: TGCAGCGTTGATGAGGGGACAGGGAGAAACGAGCAGTACTTC.

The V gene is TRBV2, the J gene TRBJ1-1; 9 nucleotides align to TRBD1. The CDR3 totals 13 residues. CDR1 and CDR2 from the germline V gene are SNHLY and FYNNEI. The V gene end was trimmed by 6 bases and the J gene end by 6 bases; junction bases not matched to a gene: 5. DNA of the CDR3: TGTGCCAGCAGGCCACGACAGGGGGCTGAAGCTTTCTTT. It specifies CASRPRQGAEAFF.

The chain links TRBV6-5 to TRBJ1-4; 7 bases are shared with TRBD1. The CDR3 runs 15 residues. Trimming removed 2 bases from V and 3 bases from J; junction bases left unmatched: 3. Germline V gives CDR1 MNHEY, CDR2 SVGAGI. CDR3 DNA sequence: TGTGCCAGCAGTTACCTCGGGACAGCTAATGAAAAACTGTTTTTT. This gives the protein CASSYLGTANEKLFF.